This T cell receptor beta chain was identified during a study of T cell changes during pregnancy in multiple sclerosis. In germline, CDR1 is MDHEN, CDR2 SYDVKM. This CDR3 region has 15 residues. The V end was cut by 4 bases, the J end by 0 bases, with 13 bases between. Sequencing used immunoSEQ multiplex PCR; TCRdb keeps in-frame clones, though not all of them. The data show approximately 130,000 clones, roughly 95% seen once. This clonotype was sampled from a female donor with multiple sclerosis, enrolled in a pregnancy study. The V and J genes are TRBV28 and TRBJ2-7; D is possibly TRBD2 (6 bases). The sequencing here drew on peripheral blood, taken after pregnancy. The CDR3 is CASSWRGLSSYEQYF. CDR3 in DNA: TGTGCCAGCAGTTGGCGCGGACTAAGCTCCTACGAGCAGTACTTC. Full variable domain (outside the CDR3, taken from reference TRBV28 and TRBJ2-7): DVKVTQSSRYLVKRTGEKVFLECVQDMDHENMFWYRQDPGLGLRLIYFSYDVKMKEKGDIPEGYSVSREKKERFSLILESASTNQTSMYLCASSWRGLSSYEQYFGPGTRLTVT.